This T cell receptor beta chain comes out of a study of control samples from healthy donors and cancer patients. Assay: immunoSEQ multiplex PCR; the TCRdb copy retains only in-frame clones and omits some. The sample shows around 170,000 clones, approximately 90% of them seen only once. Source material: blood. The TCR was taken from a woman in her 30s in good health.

CDR3 in amino acids: CASSSRGGDYEQYF. The CDR3 bases are TGTGCCAGCAGTTCCAGGGGTGGAGACTACGAGCAGTACTTC. The chain couples TRBV27 to TRBJ2-7, with a weak D call TRBD1 (6 bases). CDR1 is MNHEY, CDR2 SMNVEV, per germline (reference sequence). The germline V and J ends were trimmed by 4 bases and 3 bases, with 13 bases remaining between them. This CDR3 has 14 residues.